This entry features one TCR beta chain sequence. The target antigen is unknown. The data were produced by immunoSEQ multiplex PCR, yet TCRdb's version contains in-frame clones alone and is incomplete. The top ten hold less than 2% of the sample, which has approximately 410,000 clones, 92% seen once. Indicated treatment: roughly 18 received Ad26.COV2.S at low or high dose, single or two shots; roughly five received placebo; per-sample allocation not given. Samples analyzed were those drawn on day 63 after the first vaccine or placebo injection. The CDR3 consists of 14 residues. V was clipped by 5 bases and J by 5 bases; unmatched bases: 4. Per germline, CDR1 LGHDT and CDR2 YNNKEL (reference sequence). This specimen comes from a study of Ad26.COV2.S vaccination and SARS-CoV-2 variants. Study-wide findings and caveats: Reportedly, spike-specific CD8+ and CD4+ T cell responses achieved substantial breadth once vaccination had taken place.

The genes are TRBV3-1 (or the pseudogene TRBV3-2) and TRBJ1-5; 9 bases are a match to TRBD1. The receptor was isolated from a person aged 18-65 years who received the Ad26.COV2.S COVID-19 vaccine or a placebo. The input for sequencing was peripheral blood, taken in a trial of Ad26.COV2.S vaccine versus placebo. In nucleotides, the CDR3 is TGTGCCAGCAGCACCGGACAGGGGCATCAGCCCCAGCATTTT. Translating gives CASSTGQGHQPQHF.